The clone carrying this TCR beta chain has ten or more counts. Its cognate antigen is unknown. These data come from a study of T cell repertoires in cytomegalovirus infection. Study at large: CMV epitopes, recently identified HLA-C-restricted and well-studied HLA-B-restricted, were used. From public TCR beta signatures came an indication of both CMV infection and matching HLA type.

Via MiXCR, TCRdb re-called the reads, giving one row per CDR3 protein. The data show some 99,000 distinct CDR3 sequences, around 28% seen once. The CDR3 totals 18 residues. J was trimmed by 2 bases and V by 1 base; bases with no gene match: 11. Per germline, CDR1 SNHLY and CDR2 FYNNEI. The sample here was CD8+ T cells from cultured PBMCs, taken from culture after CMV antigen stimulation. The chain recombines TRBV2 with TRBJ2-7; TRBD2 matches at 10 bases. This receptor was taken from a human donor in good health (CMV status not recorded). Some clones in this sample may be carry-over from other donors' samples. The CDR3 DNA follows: TGTGCCAGCAGTGAAGGGGGCCTAGCGGGGGTGAGTCCCTACGAGCAGTACTTC. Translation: CASSEGGLAGVSPYEQYF.